This T cell receptor (beta chain) was documented in a study of blood T cells in healthy people across ages. Study-level results: The CMV status of each donor remained undetermined, and this could have confounded shifts in expanded clonotypes.

This clonotype was recorded at least ten times. Antigen: not known. Alongside a J-beta primer mix, a sample-barcoded 5' primer served in a second PCR lasting about 7 to 11 cycles. MiXCR was run by TCRdb on the 5' RACE reads, yielding one entry per CDR3 protein. This table holds more than 1 million distinct CDR3 sequences, 35% to 50% found once. This CDR3 is 14 amino acids long. Per the germline V gene, CDR1 is LGHDT and CDR2 is YNNKEL (reference sequence). The V segment lost 4 bases and the J segment 6 bases; nucleotides outside the gene matches: 8. This receptor was obtained from a woman in her sixties or seventies in good health. The chain recombines TRBV3-1 with TRBJ2-5, with 7 nucleotides matching TRBD1. The source material was blood. The CDR3 nucleotides are TGTGCCAGCAGCCGGGGACAGAGTAAGAAGACCCAGTACTTC. It is translated as CASSRGQSKKTQYF.